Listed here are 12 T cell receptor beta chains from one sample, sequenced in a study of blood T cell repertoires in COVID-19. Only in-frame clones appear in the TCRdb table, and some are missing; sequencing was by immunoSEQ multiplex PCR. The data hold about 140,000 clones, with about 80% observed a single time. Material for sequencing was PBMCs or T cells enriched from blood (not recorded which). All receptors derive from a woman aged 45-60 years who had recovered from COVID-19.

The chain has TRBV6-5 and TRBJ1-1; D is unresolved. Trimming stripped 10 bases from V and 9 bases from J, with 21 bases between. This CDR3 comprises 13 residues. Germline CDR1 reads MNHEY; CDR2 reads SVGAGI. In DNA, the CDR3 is TGTGCCACCTATACCGAAAACTCTATCAAAGCTTTCTTT. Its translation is CATYTENSIKAFF.

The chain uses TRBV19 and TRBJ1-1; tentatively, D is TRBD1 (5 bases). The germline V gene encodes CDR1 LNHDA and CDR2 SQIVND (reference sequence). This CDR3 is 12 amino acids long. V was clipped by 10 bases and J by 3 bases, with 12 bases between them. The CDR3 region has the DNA TGTGCCACCACTCAGGGTGACACTGAAGCTTTCTTT. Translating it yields CATTQGDTEAFF.

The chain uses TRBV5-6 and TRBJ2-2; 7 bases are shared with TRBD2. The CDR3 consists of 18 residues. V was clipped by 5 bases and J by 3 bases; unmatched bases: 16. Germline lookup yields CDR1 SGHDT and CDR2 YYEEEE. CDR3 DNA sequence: TGTGCCAGCAGTCAGAGGGTGTTGCGGGAGTATGACACCGGGGAGCTGTTTTTT. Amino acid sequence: CASSQRVLREYDTGELFF. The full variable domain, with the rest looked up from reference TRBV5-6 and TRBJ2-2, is DAGVTQSPTHLIKTRGQQVTLRCSPKSGHDTVSWYQQALGQGPQFIFQYYEEEERQRGNFPDRFSGHQFPNYSSELNVNALLLGDSALYLCASSQRVLREYDTGELFFGEGSRLTVL.

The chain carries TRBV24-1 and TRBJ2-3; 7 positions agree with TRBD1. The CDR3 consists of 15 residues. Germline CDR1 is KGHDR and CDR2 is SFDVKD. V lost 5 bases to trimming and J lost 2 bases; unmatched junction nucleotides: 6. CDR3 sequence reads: CATSVGGGLTDTQYF. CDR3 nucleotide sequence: TGTGCCACCAGTGTAGGGGGCGGCCTCACAGATACGCAGTATTTT.

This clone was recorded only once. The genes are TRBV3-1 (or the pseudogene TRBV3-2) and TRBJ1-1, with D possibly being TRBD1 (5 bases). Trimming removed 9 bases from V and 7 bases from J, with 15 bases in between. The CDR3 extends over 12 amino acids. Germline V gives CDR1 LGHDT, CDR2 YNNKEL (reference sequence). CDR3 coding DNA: TGTGCCAGTCGGGGGGGTGTTGGTGAAGCTTTCTTT. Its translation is CASRGGVGEAFF.

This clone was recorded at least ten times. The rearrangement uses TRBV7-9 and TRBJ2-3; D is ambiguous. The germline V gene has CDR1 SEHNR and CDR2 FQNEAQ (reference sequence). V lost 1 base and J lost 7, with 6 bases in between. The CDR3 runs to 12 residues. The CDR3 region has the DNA TGTGCCAGCAGCTTAGAACTTAATACGCAGTATTTT. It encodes CASSLELNTQYF.

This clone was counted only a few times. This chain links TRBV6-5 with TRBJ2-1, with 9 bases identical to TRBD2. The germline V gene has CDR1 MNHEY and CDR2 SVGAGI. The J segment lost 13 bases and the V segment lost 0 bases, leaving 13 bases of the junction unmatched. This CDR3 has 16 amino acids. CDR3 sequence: CASSYSHRVSGSFQFF. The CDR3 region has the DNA TGTGCCAGCAGTTACTCTCATCGAGTTAGCGGGAGTTTCCAGTTCTTC.

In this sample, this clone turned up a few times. The chain's CDR3 is CASSKTGPNEQFF. CDR3 nucleotide sequence: TGTGCCAGCAGCAAAACAGGGCCCAATGAGCAGTTCTTC. This chain uses TRBV6-4 with TRBJ2-1, with a possible D match to TRBD1 (6 bases). The CDR3 length is 13 residues. Germline-derived CDR1 and CDR2 are MRHNA and SNTAGT. V lost 6 bases to trimming and J lost 6 bases, with 12 bases between them.

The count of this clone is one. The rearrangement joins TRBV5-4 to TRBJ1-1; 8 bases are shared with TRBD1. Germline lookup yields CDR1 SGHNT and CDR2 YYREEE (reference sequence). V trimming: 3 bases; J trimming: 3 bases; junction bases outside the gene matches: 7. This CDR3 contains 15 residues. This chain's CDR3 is CASSSVMTGDTEAFF. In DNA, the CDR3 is TGTGCCAGCAGCTCCGTAATGACAGGGGACACTGAAGCTTTCTTT.

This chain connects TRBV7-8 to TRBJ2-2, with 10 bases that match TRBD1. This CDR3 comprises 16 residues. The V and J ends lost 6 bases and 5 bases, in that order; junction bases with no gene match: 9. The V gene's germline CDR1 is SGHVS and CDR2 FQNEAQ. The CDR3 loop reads CASSWGVDRGTGELFF. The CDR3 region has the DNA TGTGCCAGCAGTTGGGGCGTGGACAGGGGGACCGGGGAGCTGTTTTTT.

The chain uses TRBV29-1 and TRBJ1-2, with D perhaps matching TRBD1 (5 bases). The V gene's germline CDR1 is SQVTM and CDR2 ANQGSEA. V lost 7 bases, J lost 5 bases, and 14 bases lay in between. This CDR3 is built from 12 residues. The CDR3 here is CSATPGRYGYTF. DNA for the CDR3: TGCAGCGCGACCCCAGGGCGGTATGGCTACACCTTC.

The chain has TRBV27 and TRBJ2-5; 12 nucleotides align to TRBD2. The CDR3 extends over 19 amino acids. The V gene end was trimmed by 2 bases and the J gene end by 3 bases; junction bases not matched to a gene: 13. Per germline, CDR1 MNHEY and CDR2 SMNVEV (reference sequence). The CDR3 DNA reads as TGTGCCAGCAGTTTACGACGGGGGCGGACTAGCGGGATGGAAGAGACCCAGTACTTC. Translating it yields CASSLRRGRTSGMEETQYF.